This is a list of T cell receptor beta chains from one sample in a study of CD8+ T cells in alopecia areata. The table came from immunoSEQ multiplex PCR; TCRdb's copy has only in-frame clones and leaves some out. The data show 200,000 to 250,000 clones, roughly 56% seen once. The sequenced sample was CD8+ T cells sorted from blood. The receptors come from a human donor in good health. CDR3s include the opening cysteine and the closing phenylalanine or tryptophan. The D gene is left open where the match is weak. Size is stated for part of the rows, as once, few or many counts, or as a class when the clone is expanded.

j_gene	v_gene	abundance	len	d_gene	CDR3nt	CDR3aa
TRBJ2-3	TRBV5-6	-	15	-	TGTGCCAGCAGCATGGTCCGGCGAAGCACAGATACGCAGTATTTT	CASSMVRRSTDTQYF
TRBJ1-5	TRBV27	-	15	-	TGTGCCAGCAGTTTAGCCGCCGGCCTCAATCAGCCCCAGCATTTT	CASSLAAGLNQPQHF
TRBJ2-6	TRBV21-1	few	14	-	TGTGCCAGCAGCTTCCCACCCGGAGCCAACGTCCTGACTTTC	CASSFPPGANVLTF
TRBJ2-7	TRBV4-2	few	14	-	TGTGCCAGCAGGCCCGGGACGGGAGCCTACGAGCAGTACTTC	CASRPGTGAYEQYF
TRBJ1-4	TRBV27	-	14	-	TGTGCCAGCAGTCCCAGGGTATACGACGAAAAACTGTTTTTT	CASSPRVYDEKLFF
TRBJ1-2	TRBV29-1	-	13	-	TGCAGCGTTGAAGATACGGACGGGTATGGCTACACCTTC	CSVEDTDGYGYTF
TRBJ1-2	TRBV30	-	13	-	TGTGCCTCGTGGCGAGGAGGTGGCTATGGCTACACCTTC	CASWRGGGYGYTF
TRBJ2-3	TRBV10-3	-	13	-	TGTGCCATCAGTGACAGGGGCACAGATACGCAGTATTTT	CAISDRGTDTQYF
TRBJ2-1	TRBV2	-	17	TRBD2	TGTGCCAGCAGGGCCGGGACTAGCGGTATAAACTACAATGAGCAGTTCTTC	CASRAGTSGINYNEQFF
TRBJ2-7	TRBV13	once	12	-	TGTGCCAGTGGACTCGGGGACTACGAGCAGTACTTC	CASGLGDYEQYF
TRBJ1-4	TRBV30	-	11	-	TGTGCCTGGAGCCCAGGGGAAAAACTGTTTTTT	CAWSPGEKLFF
TRBJ2-5	TRBV27	-	13	-	TGTGCCAGCAGGCAAACAGGACTGGAGACCCAGTACTTC	CASRQTGLETQYF
TRBJ2-7	TRBV27	few	14	-	TGTGCCAGCAGTGTCCAGAGACAGCCTAAGGAGCAGTACTTC	CASSVQRQPKEQYF
TRBJ2-1	TRBV29-1	-	12	-	TGCAGCGTTGTTGGGGGGAGGGGGGAGCAGTTCTTC	CSVVGGRGEQFF
TRBJ1-2	TRBV19	few	13	-	TGTGCCAGTAGACCAGTCGTTGGTGCAGGCTACACCTTC	CASRPVVGAGYTF
TRBJ1-2	TRBV7-9	-	14	-	TGTGCCAGCAGCTTAGCGGACCTAAACTATGGCTACACCTTC	CASSLADLNYGYTF
TRBJ1-6	TRBV9	once	16	-	TGTGCCAGCAGCGTAGGGGGTAGCTCCTATAATTCACCCCTCCACTTT	CASSVGGSSYNSPLHF
TRBJ1-6	TRBV27	few	15	-	TGTGCCAGCAGTTCCGGAGCGGCCTTAAGCTCACCCCTCCACTTT	CASSSGAALSSPLHF
TRBJ2-5	TRBV4-1	-	15	TRBD2	TGCGCCAGCACCCGGGGAGCGGGGGGCCAAGAGACCCAGTACTTC	CASTRGAGGQETQYF
TRBJ2-7	TRBV2	-	13	-	TGTGCCATCACGACCAGAGAAGCCTACGAGCAGTACTTC	CAITTREAYEQYF
TRBJ2-3	TRBV6-5	-	15	-	TGTGCCAGCAGTACGGATCGCTCCCCAACAGATACGCAGTATTTT	CASSTDRSPTDTQYF
TRBJ1-2	TRBV7-6	few	17	-	TGTGCCAGCAGCTTAATTGGGACAAGGGGGGCGGACTATGGCTACACCTTC	CASSLIGTRGADYGYTF
TRBJ2-1	TRBV5-1	-	16	TRBD2	TGCGCCAGCAGGGGTAGCGGGGGGTTATCCTACAATGAGCAGTTCTTC	CASRGSGGLSYNEQFF
TRBJ2-3	TRBV29-1	-	16	TRBD2	TGCAGCGTTGAGGGCCCTAGCGGGGATAGCACAGATACGCAGTATTTT	CSVEGPSGDSTDTQYF
TRBJ1-2	TRBV5-6	-	14	-	TGTGCCAGCAGCCGCGGACGGGCTAACTATGGCTACACCTTC	CASSRGRANYGYTF
TRBJ1-6	TRBV29-1	-	13	TRBD1	TGCAGCGCTCTGACAGGGGATAATTCACCCCTCCACTTT	CSALTGDNSPLHF
TRBJ2-7	TRBV7-6	many	12	-	TGTGCCAGCAGCCTAATTGGCTACGAGCAGTACTTC	CASSLIGYEQYF
TRBJ2-7	TRBV14	-	15	TRBD1	TGTGCCAGCAGCCAAGATCGTCAGGGGGCGCGAGAGCAGTACTTC	CASSQDRQGAREQYF
TRBJ1-2	TRBV29-1	few	13	-	TGCAGCGCCCGGGGGGGAGACGACTATGGCTACACCTTC	CSARGGDDYGYTF
TRBJ2-1	TRBV4-1	many	14	-	TGCGCCAGCAGCCAAGAATGGCAGTACAATGAGCAGTTCTTC	CASSQEWQYNEQFF
TRBJ2-1	TRBV4-1	-	14	-	TGCGCCAGCAGCCAAGTTCCCGCGAGCAATGAGCAGTTCTTC	CASSQVPASNEQFF
TRBJ1-1	TRBV29-1	-	10	-	TGCAGCGTGACATTGGTTGAAGCTTTCTTT	CSVTLVEAFF
TRBJ2-1	TRBV7-9	-	12	-	TGTGCCAGCAGCTCTAATCACAATGAGCAGTTCTTC	CASSSNHNEQFF
TRBJ2-7	TRBV25-1	-	14	TRBD1	TGTGCCAGCAGTGCTGGGGACAGGGTGCACGAGCAGTACTTC	CASSAGDRVHEQYF
TRBJ2-1	TRBV5-5	-	12	-	TGTGCCAGCAGCTTGAGGGCGCTCGAACCGTTCTTC	CASSLRALEPFF
TRBJ2-1	TRBV6-1	-	18	TRBD1	TGTGCCAGCAGTGCCGGGACAGGGTTCCCCTTGTCCTACAATGAGCAGTTCTTC	CASSAGTGFPLSYNEQFF
TRBJ2-2	TRBV25-1	few	14	TRBD2	TGTGCCGCAACTAGCGGGGGGGGCACCGGGGAGCTGTTTTTT	CAATSGGGTGELFF
TRBJ1-1	TRBV7-3	few	18	TRBD1	TGTGCCAGCAGCTTAGAGGGGCCAGGGGGCCTTTGGGACACTGAAGCTTTCTTT	CASSLEGPGGLWDTEAFF
TRBJ2-5	TRBV7-9	-	11	-	TGTGCCAGCAGCTTCGCGGAGACCCAGTACTTC	CASSFAETQYF
TRBJ2-7	TRBV29-1	few	15	TRBD1	TGCAGCGTTGAACGTAGGGGACAGGGTTTCTACGAGCAGTACTTC	CSVERRGQGFYEQYF
TRBJ1-2	TRBV29-1	-	13	TRBD1	TGCAGCGTTCAGACAGGGGACAACTATGGCTACACCTTC	CSVQTGDNYGYTF
TRBJ1-1	TRBV4-2	-	15	-	TGTGCCAGCAGCCGGCCGGGTATGTCTAACACTGAAGCTTTCTTT	CASSRPGMSNTEAFF
TRBJ2-7	TRBV29-1	-	11	-	TGCAGCCACGGGAACTCCTACGAGCAGTACTTC	CSHGNSYEQYF
TRBJ2-7	TRBV5-1	-	12	-	TGCGCCAGCAGCTCGAACCACTACGAGCAGTACTTC	CASSSNHYEQYF
TRBJ2-3	TRBV7-6	-	17	TRBD1	TGTGCCAGCAGCTTCCTCCCAACAGGGGGCTGGACAGATACGCAGTATTTT	CASSFLPTGGWTDTQYF
TRBJ2-7	TRBV5-1	-	14	-	TGCGCCAGCAGCTTGGTCGGCAGCCTCTACGAGCAGTACTTC	CASSLVGSLYEQYF
TRBJ2-5	TRBV7-9	-	15	-	TGTGCCAGCAGCTTTCATCAGGGCTACCAAGAGACCCAGTACTTC	CASSFHQGYQETQYF
TRBJ2-5	TRBV29-1	-	15	TRBD1	TGCAGCGTTGAAGGGGGCAGGGGGCCCACAGAGACCCAGTACTTC	CSVEGGRGPTETQYF
TRBJ2-3	TRBV14	-	15	TRBD1	TGTGCCAGCAGCCAATGGGACAGTCGGGCAGATACGCAGTATTTT	CASSQWDSRADTQYF
TRBJ2-5	TRBV5-4	-	15	-	TGTGCCAGCAGCTTGGCCGGTTTCACCATGGAGACCCAGTACTTC	CASSLAGFTMETQYF
TRBJ2-5	TRBV9	many	16	TRBD1	TGTGCCAGCAGCGTCCGGGACAGGGGGCTGTTTGAGACCCAGTACTTC	CASSVRDRGLFETQYF
TRBJ1-2	TRBV25-1	-	16	-	TGTGCCAGCAGTGAATGGGGGAAGGGGGTGAACTATGGCTACACCTTC	CASSEWGKGVNYGYTF
TRBJ1-2	TRBV27	-	13	-	TGTGCCAGCAGTCTAACAGTGAGGAATGGCTACACCTTC	CASSLTVRNGYTF
TRBJ2-7	TRBV29-1	few	14	TRBD2	TGCAGCGTTGAAGGGGTTCGGGGGGACTACGAGCAGTACTTC	CSVEGVRGDYEQYF